A selection of T cell receptor beta chains follows, all from one sample in a study of T-cell reconstitution after alpha-beta-depleted transplantation in children. TCRdb re-derived calls from the PCR reads in MiXCR, one entry per CDR3 protein. The table shows 95,000 to 120,000 distinct CDR3 sequences, with 5.5% to 7% occurring only once. This specimen consisted of PBMCs, mostly from graft donor cells, obtained 360 days after TCRalphabeta/CD19-depleted stem cell transplant. The receptor source for this set is a male patient between 2 and 9 years old who had a stem cell transplant for acute lymphoblastic leukemia, so the T cells may come from the graft donor. Both conserved end residues are part of each CDR3. Fields, in order: CDR3 protein, J gene, V gene, D gene. A D gene is named only where the DNA matches it firmly.

CASSLRGRYEQYF | TRBJ2-7 | TRBV7-9 | TRBD1
CASSLDGVAETQYF | TRBJ2-5 | TRBV11-2 | -
CASSLPGGRNEQFF | TRBJ2-1 | TRBV4-3 | TRBD2
CSADSGGPLDEQFF | TRBJ2-1 | TRBV29-1 | TRBD2
CAISERSRGDSGNTIYF | TRBJ1-3 | TRBV10-3 | -
CASSQLADTQYF | TRBJ2-3 | TRBV4-1 | -
CASTPRDGSSYEQYF | TRBJ2-7 | TRBV7-9 | -
CASSVQETQYF | TRBJ2-5 | TRBV25-1 | -
CASSPAGAKNIQYF | TRBJ2-4 | TRBV12-3/TRBV12-4 | -
CASSPAGGQPQHF | TRBJ1-5 | TRBV9 | -
CASSEYGDRANSPLHF | TRBJ1-6 | TRBV25-1 | TRBD1